This T cell receptor (beta chain) appears in the sequencing data of a study of fetal regulatory T cell absence and autoimmunity. Study-wide findings and caveats: Compared with cord blood, pancreas showed oligoclonal TCR enrichment, some clones over 95-fold. Broadly similar TRB gene family usage was seen in pancreas and cord blood.

Data came from immunoSEQ multiplex PCR; TCRdb stores just in-frame clones and leaves some out. In the table there are roughly 95,000 clones, about 78% of which are singletons. On this clone itself: Its specificity is unknown.

The CDR3 has 17 amino acids. Per the germline V gene, CDR1 is MGHDK and CDR2 is SYGVNS. V lost 4 bases, J lost 3 bases, and 11 bases stayed unmatched. The sequence was obtained from a male donor with IPEX syndrome. V and J are TRBV25-1 and TRBJ2-4; 8 nucleotides agree with TRBD2. The sample taken for sequencing was pancreas tissue. CDR3 region: CASSGRGGIEGKNIQYF. CDR3 DNA: TGTGCCAGCAGTGGCCGGGGGGGGATAGAGGGCAAAAACATTCAGTACTTC.